This TCR beta chain was recorded in a study of blood T cells in healthy people across ages. V was clipped by 1 base and J by 2 bases, with 15 bases between them. The CDR3 loop spans 17 amino acids. Germline CDR1 and CDR2: SEHNR and FQNEAQ (reference sequence). Primed by a sample-barcoded 5' primer and a J-beta primer mix, a second PCR proceeded for roughly 7 to 11 cycles. TCRdb passed the 5' RACE reads through MiXCR, listing each CDR3 protein once. The data show about 900,000 distinct CDR3 sequences, with 48% seen just once and about an eighth held by the top ten. This chain links TRBV7-9 with TRBJ2-1; D possibly matches TRBD1 or TRBD2 (5 bases each). The TCR was taken from a man aged 30-40 years in good health. The sample consisted of blood. CDR3 coding DNA: TGTGCCAGCAGCTTAGACTACGAGGGGTACACCTACAATGAGCAGTTCTTC. Its protein is CASSLDYEGYTYNEQFF.